This passage covers 8 T cell receptor beta chains from one sample sequenced in a study of blood T cell repertoires in COVID-19. Measured with immunoSEQ multiplex PCR; TCRdb has only the in-frame clones, and not every one. The sample yields tens of thousands of clones, 85% to 95% seen once. The specimen sequenced was peripheral blood. These receptors were obtained from a woman aged 70 to 79 with COVID-19, enrolled during active disease.

This chain uses TRBV7-9 with TRBJ2-2; TRBD1 matches 7 bases. The V segment lost 5 bases and the J segment 0 bases; nucleotides outside the gene matches: 3. Germline loops: CDR1 SEHNR, CDR2 FQNEAQ (reference sequence). The CDR3 covers 15 residues. The CDR3 reads CASSQGQPNTGELFF. DNA of the CDR3: TGTGCCAGCAGCCAGGGACAGCCGAACACCGGGGAGCTGTTTTTT.

The V gene is TRBV25-1, the J gene TRBJ1-6; 7 bases agree with TRBD1. The CDR3 is 14 residues long. V lost 10 bases and J lost 5; bases outside the gene matches: 8. Germline CDR1 and CDR2: MGHDK and SYGVNS. This CDR3 is CATRQGVDNSPLHF. CDR3 DNA sequence: TGTGCCACCAGGCAGGGGGTTGATAATTCACCCCTCCACTTT.

The V call is TRBV30, the J call TRBJ2-7, with a tentative D call TRBD1 (7 bases). The V end lost 3 bases, the J end lost 6 bases, and 18 bases lay between the germline ends. Germline V gives CDR1 GTSNPN, CDR2 SVGIG (reference sequence). The CDR3 has 14 residues. Here the CDR3 DNA reads TGTGCCTGGAGCGGGGGACAGATTACGGGCGAGCAGTACTTC. It is translated as CAWSGGQITGEQYF.

This chain joins TRBV28 and TRBJ1-1; a weak D match, TRBD1 (5 bases). The germline gives CDR1 MDHEN, CDR2 SYDVKM. V gave up 6 bases and J gave up 4 bases, with 15 bases separating them. This CDR3 contains 14 residues. CDR3 in DNA: TGTGCCAGCAGCTGGGGGGAGACGGTCACTGAAGCTTTCTTT. This codes for CASSWGETVTEAFF.

The chain has TRBV28 and TRBJ1-1; no clear D. The germline gives CDR1 MDHEN, CDR2 SYDVKM. Trimming pared 7 bases from V and 5 bases from J, leaving 11 bases between. This CDR3 is built from 12 residues. CDR3: CASTTSGTEAFF. In DNA, the CDR3 is TGTGCCAGCACCACGTCGGGAACTGAAGCTTTCTTT.

The chain employs TRBV27 and TRBJ2-7; 16 nucleotides agree with TRBD2. The CDR3 spans 16 residues. CDR1 is MNHEY and CDR2 is SMNVEV in the germline V gene (reference sequence). The V and J ends lost 5 bases and 5 bases, in that order; junction bases with no gene match: 6. CDR3 protein: CASSPPGLAGGNEQYF. The DNA of the CDR3 is TGTGCCAGCAGTCCCCCGGGACTAGCGGGAGGGAACGAGCAGTACTTC.

This CDR3 reads CASSFLGQNNEKLFF. CDR3 coding DNA: TGTGCCAGCAGCTTTCTGGGACAGAATAATGAAAAACTGTTTTTT. The chain employs TRBV5-8 and TRBJ1-4; 7 positions match TRBD1. Germline CDR1 SGHTS, CDR2 YDEGEE. The CDR3 consists of 15 residues. V dropped 2 bases and J dropped 4; count of bases not matched to a gene: 5.

The CDR3 loop is CAWSVGTPGGYTF. CDR3 nucleotide sequence: TGTGCCTGGAGCGTCGGGACTCCGGGCGGCTACACCTTC. The genes are TRBV30 and TRBJ1-2, with D perhaps TRBD1 (5 bases). The germline V and J ends were trimmed by 3 bases and 8 bases, with 16 bases remaining between them. Germline CDR1 is GTSNPN and CDR2 is SVGIG (reference sequence). The CDR3 spans 13 residues.